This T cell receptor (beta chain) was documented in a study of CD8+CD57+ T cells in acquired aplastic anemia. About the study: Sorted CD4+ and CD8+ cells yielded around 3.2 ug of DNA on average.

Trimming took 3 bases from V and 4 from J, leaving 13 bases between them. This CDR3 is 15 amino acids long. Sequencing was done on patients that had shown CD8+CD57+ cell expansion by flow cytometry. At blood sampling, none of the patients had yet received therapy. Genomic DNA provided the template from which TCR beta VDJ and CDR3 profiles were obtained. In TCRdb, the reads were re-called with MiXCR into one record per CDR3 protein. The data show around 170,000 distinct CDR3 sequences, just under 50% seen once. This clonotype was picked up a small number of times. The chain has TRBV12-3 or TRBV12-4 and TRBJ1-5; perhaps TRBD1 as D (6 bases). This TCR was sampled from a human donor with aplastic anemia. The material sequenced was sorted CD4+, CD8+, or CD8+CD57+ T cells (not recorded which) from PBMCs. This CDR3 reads CASSFGGQGNQPQHF. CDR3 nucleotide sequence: TGTGCCAGCAGTTTCGGGGGGCAGGGGAATCAGCCCCAGCATTTT.